A single sample gave rise to the 27 T cell receptor beta chains below, sequenced in a study of T cells in Graves' hyperthyroidism and ophthalmopathy. Amplification of TCR beta CDR3 regions used RNA as the template. First-round RT-PCR targeting the TCR CDR3 was performed with the HTBI primer set. Using its own MiXCR run on the multiplex PCR reads, TCRdb lists one record per CDR3 protein. This sample yields under 700,000 distinct CDR3 sequences, of which 15% to 20% are seen a single time; under 20% belongs to the top ten. The sequencing sample was made of blood. The source of these receptors is a woman in her late teens or twenties with Graves' hyperthyroidism.

This chain links TRBV25-1 with TRBJ2-1; 13 nucleotides align to TRBD2. Germline CDR1 reads MGHDK; CDR2 reads SYGVNS. Trimming at V came to 4 bases and at J to 9 bases, leaving 12 bases not matched to a gene. The CDR3 totals 17 residues. The CDR3 DNA reads TGTGCCAGCAGTGCCACCCCCGGACTAGCGGGAGTGGTTGAGCAGTTCTTC. Translated: CASSATPGLAGVVEQFF.

This clonotype was observed a few times. The chain uses TRBV10-1 and TRBJ2-3; D perhaps matches TRBD2 (6 bases). V shed 2 bases and J shed 1 base, with 10 bases lying between them. Per the germline V gene, CDR1 is WNHNN and CDR2 is SYGVQD (reference sequence). This CDR3 contains 15 residues. In DNA form, the CDR3 reads TGCGCCAGCAGTGAGCGCGCGGGGCGCACAGATACGCAGTATTTT. It translates to CASSERAGRTDTQYF.

The V call is TRBV6-2 or TRBV6-3, the J call TRBJ1-3, with D tentatively TRBD1 (5 bases). The CDR3 spans 11 residues. CDR1 and CDR2 (germline): MNHEY, SVGEGT. The V end was cut by 5 bases, the J end by 10 bases, with 9 bases between. CDR3 coding DNA: TGTGCCAGCAGTACGGGACCGACCATATATTTT. It translates to CASSTGPTIYF.

This clonotype came up many times. This chain links TRBV3-1 with TRBJ2-7; 12 bases are a match to TRBD2. Germline values: CDR1 LGHDT, CDR2 YNNKEL (reference sequence). This CDR3 has 16 residues. The V segment lost 5 bases and the J segment 5 bases; nucleotides outside the gene matches: 10. The CDR3, as DNA: TGTGCCAGCAGCGCTTCTCCTAGCGGGAGGGCCGACGAGCAGTACTTC. Residues: CASSASPSGRADEQYF.

The chain is built from TRBV3-1 and TRBJ1-3; 7 bases are a match to TRBD1. Germline trimming cut 4 bases from V and 4 bases from J; bases unmatched to any gene: 16. The CDR3 contains 18 residues. Germline-derived CDR1 and CDR2 are LGHDT and YNNKEL (reference sequence). Here the CDR3 DNA reads TGTGCCAGCAGCCCAACCTCTAAAACAGGGGTACGCGGAAACACCATATATTTT. Translating it yields CASSPTSKTGVRGNTIYF.

This clonotype was seen a few times. The gene calls are TRBV6-1 and TRBJ2-4; 12 bases match TRBD2. The V gene's germline CDR1 is MNHNS and CDR2 SASEGT. The CDR3 runs to 17 residues. The ends lost 7 bases at V and 2 bases at J; junction bases unmatched: 9. The CDR3 coding sequence is TGTGCCAGCATTCGTTCTAGCGGGGGGGCGACCAAAAACATTCAGTACTTC. It yields the protein CASIRSSGGATKNIQYF.

J is TRBJ1-1 and V is TRBV9, with TRBD1 matching over 7 bases. Unmatched junction bases numbered 2, after V lost 3 bases and J lost 3 bases. Germline V lookup: CDR1 SGDLS, CDR2 YYNGEE. There are 13 residues in the CDR3. The CDR3 sequence: CASSEQGHTEAFF. Written as DNA, the CDR3 is TGTGCCAGCAGCGAACAGGGGCACACTGAAGCTTTCTTT. Together with reference TRBV9 and TRBJ1-1, the CDR3 gives the full variable domain: DSGVTQTPKHLITATGQRVTLRCSPRSGDLSVYWYQQSLDQGLQFLIQYYNGEERAKGNILERFSAQQFPDLHSELNLSSLELGDSALYFCASSEQGHTEAFFGQGTRLTVV.

This clonotype was counted only a few times. The gene calls are TRBV11-1 and TRBJ1-3; 7 bases agree with TRBD1. Looked up from germline, CDR1 is SGHAT and CDR2 is FQDESV (reference sequence). The CDR3 covers 15 residues. V gave up 3 bases and J gave up 2 bases; unmatched junction bases: 4. The CDR3 spells CASSFVGTAGNTIYF. As DNA, the CDR3 is TGTGCCAGCAGCTTCGTTGGGACAGCTGGAAACACCATATATTTT.

Many counts were recorded for this clonotype. The V gene is TRBV11-2, the J gene TRBJ1-1; a weak D match, TRBD1 (6 bases). Germline CDR1 is SGHAT and CDR2 is FQNNGV. Trimming shortened V by 1 base and J by 0 bases, and 15 bases separated the two germline ends. This CDR3 has 17 amino acids. The CDR3 protein is CASSLVGRGFMNTEAFF. For the CDR3, the DNA is TGTGCCAGCAGCTTAGTAGGCAGGGGATTCATGAACACTGAAGCTTTCTTT.

This clonotype was seen many times. The V call is TRBV12-5, the J call TRBJ1-5; D is undetermined. The V gene lost 6 bases and the J gene lost 0 bases, with 18 bases spanning the gap. The germline gives CDR1 LGHNT, CDR2 FRNRAP. The CDR3 is 17 amino acids. The CDR3 here is CASGQGIRQDSNQPQHF. The CDR3, as DNA: TGTGCTAGTGGACAAGGTATCCGACAAGATAGCAATCAGCCCCAGCATTTT.

The V call is TRBV10-3, the J call TRBJ2-7, with D possibly being TRBD1 (5 bases). Looked up from germline, CDR1 is ENHRY and CDR2 is SYGVKD. Trimming removed 3 bases at V and 2 bases at J, with 11 bases between. This CDR3 region has 14 residues. CDR3: CAISDQGMTYEQYF. CDR3 DNA sequence: TGTGCCATCAGTGATCAGGGTATGACCTACGAGCAGTACTTC.

There are many counts of this clonotype. The chain couples TRBV11-2 to TRBJ1-1, with 8 nucleotides matching TRBD1. Trimming at V came to 7 bases and at J to 2 bases, leaving 6 bases not matched to a gene. The CDR3 loop spans 14 amino acids. Germline V CDR1 and CDR2: SGHAT, FQNNGV. DNA of the CDR3: TGTGCCAGCAAAAAAGACAGGGGTAACACTGAAGCTTTCTTT. This translates into CASKKDRGNTEAFF.

This clonotype was seen at least ten times. The CDR3 sequence: CASSQALKTDTQYF. CDR3 DNA: TGTGCCAGCAGCCAAGCTCTTAAGACAGATACGCAGTATTTT. The gene calls are TRBV3-1 and TRBJ2-3; the D is unclear. There are 14 residues in the CDR3. Between the trimmed V and J ends, which lost 1 base and 3 bases, there was a span of 8 bases. Germline CDR1 and CDR2: LGHDT and YNNKEL (reference sequence).

A single count supports this clonotype. This chain joins TRBV6-2 or TRBV6-3 and TRBJ2-1; 9 bases are shared with TRBD2. The junction had 9 bases not matched to a gene; V was cut back by 0 bases and J by 9 bases. Per the germline V gene, CDR1 is MNHEY and CDR2 is SVGEGT. The CDR3 is 16 amino acids. The CDR3 region is CASSYSVAGVGTEQFF. In DNA form, the CDR3 reads TGTGCCAGCAGTTACTCTGTAGCGGGAGTGGGTACTGAGCAGTTCTTC.

This clonotype was detected many times. V and J are TRBV12-3 or TRBV12-4 and TRBJ1-5, with a weak D call TRBD1 (5 bases). Trimming cost V 4 bases and J 7 bases, with 20 bases left between them. The CDR3 loop spans 16 amino acids. CDR3 nucleotides: TGTGCCAGCAGTTCTCTTGATGGGGGATTGACACAGCCCCAGCATTTT. It specifies CASSSLDGGLTQPQHF.

On this clonotype: This clone may be a read error of a much larger clone one base away. The chain employs TRBV2 and TRBJ1-2; unclear D gene. Looked up from germline, CDR1 is SNHLY and CDR2 is FYNNEI. Trimming took off 2 bases at V and 3 bases at J, with 13 bases between the two ends. There are 15 residues in the CDR3. DNA for the CDR3: TGTGCCAGCAGTGAATGGGCAGGCGTTTACTATGGCTACACCTTC. This translates into CASSEWAGVYYGYTF.

This clonotype was observed many times. The DNA of the CDR3 is TGTGCCAGCAGTTCCACAGAGCCTGGGGCCAACGTCCTGACTTTC. This gives the protein CASSSTEPGANVLTF. V usage is TRBV6-2 or TRBV6-3 and J usage is TRBJ2-6; D gene ambiguous. The V end lost 4 bases, the J end lost 2 bases, and 9 bases lay between the germline ends. This CDR3 has 15 amino acids. Germline loops: CDR1 MNHEY, CDR2 SVGEGT.

This clonotype has ten or more counts. This rearrangement joins TRBV24-1 to TRBJ1-4; TRBD1 aligns across 7 bases. The CDR3 is 15 amino acids. Germline lookup yields CDR1 KGHDR and CDR2 SFDVKD. The V and J ends lost 2 bases and 4 bases, in that order; junction bases with no gene match: 3. CDR3 coding DNA: TGTGCCACCAGTGATTCCGGGACAGATAATGAAAAACTGTTTTTT. This codes for CATSDSGTDNEKLFF.

About this clonotype: This clone may be a read error of a much larger clone one base away. The rearrangement uses TRBV24-1 and TRBJ2-1, with 12 bases identical to TRBD2. The J call may be wrong; the DNA end is better matched by TRBJ2-7. This CDR3 spans 15 amino acids. Germline loops: CDR1 KGHDR, CDR2 SFDVKD. The CDR3 bases are TGTGCCACCAGTTCTCTAGCGGGGGGGGCCAATGAGCAGTACTTC. It encodes CATSSLAGGANEQYF.

V and J are TRBV30 and TRBJ2-5; 7 nucleotides agree with TRBD1. CDR1 is GTSNPN and CDR2 is SVGIG in the germline V gene (reference sequence). The CDR3 totals 15 residues. V shed 4 bases, J shed 1 base, and the junction held 9 bases outside the gene matches. The CDR3 nucleotides are TGTGCCTGGACCTTGGCAGGGGGATTCCAAGAGACCCAGTACTTC. Translating it yields CAWTLAGGFQETQYF.

This clonotype was found a few times. The rearrangement uses TRBV14 and TRBJ1-6; D is ambiguous. CDR3 length: 13 amino acids. The germline V and J ends were trimmed by 1 base and 7 bases, with 5 bases remaining between them. Germline V gene lookup returns CDR1 SGHDN and CDR2 FVKESK. The CDR3 here is CASSQVGNSPLHF. CDR3 bases: TGTGCCAGCAGCCAAGTGGGGAATTCACCCCTCCACTTT. Supplemented by reference TRBV14 and TRBJ1-6, the full variable domain reads EAGVTQFPSHSVIEKGQTVTLRCDPISGHDNLYWYRRVMGKEIKFLLHFVKESKQDESGMPNNRFLAERTGGTYSTLKVQPAELEDSGVYFCASSQVGNSPLHFGNGTRLTVT.

This clonotype showed up many times. The chain combines TRBV24-1 with TRBJ2-3; 7 nucleotides agree with TRBD2. Per the germline V gene, CDR1 is KGHDR and CDR2 is SFDVKD. The CDR3 totals 15 residues. Trimming took 3 bases from V and 5 from J; bases not matched to a gene: 7. CDR3 in amino acids: CATSDIRGGGDTQYF. The CDR3 nucleotides are TGTGCCACCAGTGATATTAGGGGCGGGGGAGATACGCAGTATTTT.

This chain uses TRBV6-4 with TRBJ1-2, with 10 bases lining up with TRBD1. Germline V gene lookup returns CDR1 MRHNA and CDR2 SNTAGT. The CDR3 consists of 14 residues. The J segment lost 7 bases and the V segment lost 7 bases, leaving 9 bases of the junction unmatched. The CDR3 bases are TGTGCCAGCACCCCGGGGGACAGGGGAGGTGGCTACACCTTC. It is translated as CASTPGDRGGGYTF.

This clonotype showed up many times. This rearrangement joins TRBV18 to TRBJ2-1, with D possibly matching TRBD1 (5 bases). Germline V gives CDR1 KGHSH, CDR2 LQKENI. The CDR3 has 16 residues. Trimming pared 1 base from V and 0 bases from J, leaving 10 bases between. CDR3 residues: CASSPRRQSSYNEQFF. The CDR3 region has the DNA TGTGCCAGCTCACCACGAAGACAGAGCTCCTACAATGAGCAGTTCTTC.

J is TRBJ1-6 and V is TRBV19, with D maybe TRBD1 (5 bases). Germline loops: CDR1 LNHDA, CDR2 SQIVND (reference sequence). Trimming removed 7 bases at V and 7 bases at J, with 17 bases between. The length of the CDR3 is 15 residues. In nucleotides, the CDR3 is TGTGCCAGTACGGAGGGACTGACGGGGAATTCACCCCTCCACTTT. This gives the protein CASTEGLTGNSPLHF.

The sample holds many counts of this clonotype. The V and J genes are TRBV6-1 and TRBJ1-1; tentative D call: TRBD1 (5 bases). This CDR3 has 13 amino acids. V was clipped by 4 bases and J by 10 bases, with 16 bases between them. Germline V gene sequence: CDR1 MNHNS, CDR2 SASEGT. The CDR3 here is CASSGGRDWVAFF. CDR3 DNA: TGTGCCAGCAGTGGCGGCCGGGACTGGGTAGCTTTCTTT.

This clonotype was detected many times. The chain carries TRBV20-1 and TRBJ1-5, with D possibly TRBD1 on 5 matching bases. Germline CDR1 is DFQATT and CDR2 is SNEGSKA (reference sequence). Trimming removed 6 bases from V and 0 bases from J, with 12 bases in between. CDR3 length: 14 amino acids. The CDR3 protein is CSAQGGHSNQPQHF. In DNA, the CDR3 is TGCAGTGCCCAGGGAGGCCATAGCAATCAGCCCCAGCATTTT.